The clone carrying this TCR beta chain was detected only a few times. Its antigen is currently unknown. The source of the sample is a study of CD8+ T cells in alopecia areata. The study's findings and limits: Relative to normal scalp, lesional scalp, especially alopecia totalis/universalis, showed higher clonality. Scalp sample data also include resident alphabeta T cells from normal skin. Patients displayed less clarity in TCR sharing than mice, a finding possibly related to HLA.

The authors extracted RNA and reverse transcribed it into cDNA as the sequencing template. Repertoires were generated with immunoSEQ multiplex PCR, while TCRdb's copy carries only in-frame clones and drops some. The table records roughly 100,000 clones, around three fifths of them present only once. The ends were cut back, 7 bases at V and 2 bases at J, with 11 bases in the middle. The germline V gene encodes CDR1 SQVTM and CDR2 ANQGSEA. This CDR3 comprises 12 residues. Material for sequencing was CD4+ T cells sorted from blood. The chain has TRBV29-1 and TRBJ1-2; D might be TRBD1 (5 bases). The source of this sequence is a human donor in good health. CDR3 in amino acids: CSAGTRNYGYTF. Here the CDR3 DNA reads TGCAGCGCTGGGACGCGGAACTATGGCTACACCTTC.